Each of the 26 T cell receptor beta chains below was sequenced from the same sample in a study of shared clonotypes between healthy human individuals. CD45RO-negative cells were positively selected for CCR7, leaving out terminally differentiated effector memory CD45RA+ cells. This table comes from immunoSEQ multiplex PCR, and its TCRdb copy is limited to in-frame clones, with some not included. The table shows approximately 2,200,000 clones, with more than 85% occurring only once. Material for sequencing was naive CD8+ T cells from PBMCs. The receptor source for this set is a man aged 18 to 30 in good health. Some clones in this sample may be carry-over from other donors' samples.

The rearrangement links TRBV28 to TRBJ1-2, with D hard to call. V shed 5 bases and J shed 4 bases, with 17 bases lying between them. From germline, CDR1 is MDHEN and CDR2 SYDVKM. This CDR3 is 15 amino acids long. Here the CDR3 DNA reads TGTGCCAGCAGTACACCTCATTATATTCTCTATGGCTACACCTTC. Amino acids: CASSTPHYILYGYTF.

This clone was seen a few times. The rearrangement joins TRBV21-1 to TRBJ2-5. TRBV21-1 is described as a pseudogene. The CDR3 extends over 14 amino acids. The CDR3 spells CASSGAPGRETQYF. The CDR3 DNA reads as TGTGCCAGCAGCGGAGCGCCGGGGCGAGAGACCCAGTACTTC.

The chain couples TRBV28 to TRBJ2-2; D gene uncertain. Germline V gives CDR1 MDHEN, CDR2 SYDVKM. The V end was cut by 3 bases, the J end by 10 bases, with 12 bases between. There are 13 residues in the CDR3. DNA of the CDR3: TGTGCCAGCAGTTTTCTTCCCCAAACGGAGCTGTTTTTT. It yields the protein CASSFLPQTELFF.

The V and J genes are TRBV4-3 and TRBJ2-7; 9 bases align to TRBD1. V gave up 0 bases and J gave up 5 bases; unmatched junction bases: 8. CDR1 LGHNA and CDR2 YSLEER come from the germline V gene. The CDR3 contains 16 residues. As DNA, the CDR3 is TGCGCCAGCAGCCAAGACTGGGACAGGGCGGGCGACGAGCAGTACTTC. Translation gives CASSQDWDRAGDEQYF.

The CDR3 nucleotides read TGTGCCTCTTGGACAGGGCACAACTATGGCTACACCTTC. Translated, it gives CASWTGHNYGYTF. J is TRBJ1-2 and V is TRBV30; 8 positions match TRBD1. Germline trimming cut 7 bases from V and 2 bases from J; bases unmatched to any gene: 6. The CDR3 covers 13 residues. Germline loops: CDR1 GTSNPN, CDR2 SVGIG (reference sequence).

The chain recombines TRBV4-2 with TRBJ2-3; D unresolved. V was shortened by 3 bases and J by 1 base, with 11 bases between the two germline ends. Germline loops: CDR1 LGHNA, CDR2 YNFKEQ. The CDR3 runs 15 residues. In DNA, the CDR3 is TGTGCCAGCAGCCAGCGCGTAACGGGCACAGATACGCAGTATTTT. Translation: CASSQRVTGTDTQYF.

The chain combines TRBV6-9 with TRBJ2-7; 9 bases are shared with TRBD2. The CDR3 totals 14 residues. Looked up from germline, CDR1 is MNHGY and CDR2 is SVAAGI. After removal of 4 bases from V and 3 bases from J, the junction contained 4 bases not matched to a gene. The CDR3 region has the DNA TGTGCCAGCAGTTCGGGACTAGCCCTCTACGAGCAGTACTTC. Translated: CASSSGLALYEQYF.

The chain employs TRBV27 and TRBJ2-1; TRBD2 aligns across 8 bases. The CDR3 covers 15 residues. Germline loops: CDR1 MNHEY, CDR2 SMNVEV (reference sequence). The V gene end was trimmed by 10 bases and the J gene end by 7 bases; junction bases not matched to a gene: 15. The CDR3 coding sequence is TGTGCCACCGCTCCGGGACTAGTGACGGGGAATGAGCAGTTCTTC. Amino acid sequence: CATAPGLVTGNEQFF.

The sample holds one count of this clone. The CDR3 loop is CASSLLPGRTEAFF. CDR3 nucleotides: TGTGCCAGCAGCCTTCTGCCCGGGAGGACTGAAGCTTTCTTT. V is TRBV6-4 and J is TRBJ1-1, with D uncertain. The V gene lost 6 bases and the J gene lost 5 bases, with 16 bases spanning the gap. The V gene's germline CDR1 is MRHNA and CDR2 SNTAGT. There are 14 residues in the CDR3.

This chain links TRBV27 with TRBJ2-1; D is possibly TRBD2 (7 bases). This CDR3 comprises 16 residues. Trimming cost V 5 bases and J 8 bases, with 22 bases left between them. CDR1 MNHEY and CDR2 SMNVEV come from the germline V gene (reference sequence). The CDR3 DNA reads as TGTGCCAGCAGTCCCCGGGGGGCGGGAATGAACGATGAGCAGTTCTTC. It yields the protein CASSPRGAGMNDEQFF.

Comment on this clone: Different DNA sequences within this sample yield the same CDR3. The chain couples TRBV4-1 to TRBJ2-1; TRBD1 is a possible D gene (6 bases). CDR3 length equals 12 residues. Germline CDR1 and CDR2: MGHRA and YSYEKL. The V gene lost 4 bases and the J gene lost 7 bases, with 8 bases spanning the gap. This CDR3 is CASSRGGNEQFF. DNA for the CDR3: TGCGCCAGCAGCCGAGGGGGTAATGAGCAGTTCTTC.

The chain couples TRBV28 to TRBJ2-3; D gene uncertain. The germline V gene has CDR1 MDHEN and CDR2 SYDVKM. The CDR3 consists of 17 residues. The V end was cut by 5 bases, the J end by 0 bases, with 18 bases between. The CDR3 reads CASSPLRSKASTDTQYF. The CDR3 DNA is TGTGCCAGCAGTCCGTTGCGGAGTAAAGCTAGCACAGATACGCAGTATTTT.

The chain is built from TRBV27 and TRBJ2-7, with D possibly being TRBD1 (6 bases). The CDR3 is made up of 18 amino acids. V was trimmed by 1 base and J by 0 bases, leaving 19 bases between them. In germline, CDR1 is MNHEY, CDR2 SMNVEV (reference sequence). CDR3 residues: CASSLFLPYDRSSYEQYF. The CDR3 DNA reads as TGTGCCAGCAGTTTATTTCTCCCATACGACAGGAGCTCCTACGAGCAGTACTTC.

The chain is built from TRBV4-1 and TRBJ2-2; possibly TRBD2 for D (5 bases). The germline V and J ends were trimmed by 8 bases and 13 bases, with 20 bases remaining between them. The CDR3 is 13 amino acids. Germline CDR1 is MGHRA and CDR2 is YSYEKL. The CDR3 region is CASGSFGQIGLFF. In nucleotides, the CDR3 is TGCGCCAGCGGGAGCTTCGGTCAAATTGGGCTGTTTTTT.

J is TRBJ1-2 and V is TRBV29-1; D may be TRBD1 (5 bases). The CDR3 is made up of 12 amino acids. Looked up from germline, CDR1 is SQVTM and CDR2 is ANQGSEA. The V end lost 6 bases, the J end lost 3 bases, and 11 bases lay between the germline ends. The CDR3 protein is CSVRQTDYGYTF. CDR3 coding DNA: TGCAGCGTAAGACAGACCGACTATGGCTACACCTTC.

This rearrangement joins TRBV9 to TRBJ1-4; D remains ambiguous. Trimming took off 2 bases at V and 0 bases at J, with 5 bases between the two ends. CDR3 length: 14 residues. CDR1 is SGDLS, CDR2 YYNGEE, per germline. In DNA, the CDR3 is TGTGCCAGCAGCGTGTATGCAACTAATGAAAAACTGTTTTTT. Protein: CASSVYATNEKLFF.

The genes are TRBV6-5 and TRBJ2-2, with 9 nucleotides matching TRBD1. Germline V gene data show CDR1 as MNHEY and CDR2 as SVGAGI. The CDR3 has 16 residues. V trimming: 4 bases; J trimming: 4 bases; junction bases outside the gene matches: 7. CDR3 residues: CASSLLSTGGTGELFF. The CDR3 nucleotides read TGTGCCAGCAGTTTGCTCTCGACAGGGGGCACCGGGGAGCTGTTTTTT.

This rearrangement joins TRBV7-9 to TRBJ2-7; the match to TRBD1 covers 8 bases. This CDR3 region has 15 residues. After removal of 5 bases from V and 3 bases from J, the junction contained 9 bases not matched to a gene. CDR1 is SEHNR, CDR2 FQNEAQ, per germline (reference sequence). CDR3 DNA: TGTGCCAGCAGCAACCCGGGACAGGCTAGCTACGAGCAGTACTTC. This encodes CASSNPGQASYEQYF.

The DNA for the CDR3 is TGCGCCAGCAGCTTTGACAGGGGGCCCTACGAGCAGTACTTC. Its translation is CASSFDRGPYEQYF. V is TRBV5-1 and J is TRBJ2-7; 10 bases are a match to TRBD1. The length of the CDR3 is 14 residues. V trimming: 2 bases; J trimming: 2 bases; junction bases outside the gene matches: 1. Germline V lookup: CDR1 SGHRS, CDR2 YFSETQ.

The genes are TRBV27 and TRBJ1-1; D is unclear. Trimming left V 0 bases short and J 7 bases short, with 9 bases between. The CDR3 runs to 13 residues. Germline V gene data show CDR1 as MNHEY and CDR2 as SMNVEV (reference sequence). The DNA of the CDR3 is TGTGCCAGCAGTTTATCGGTAATTAATGAAGCTTTCTTT. This sequence encodes CASSLSVINEAFF.

This chain links TRBV7-6 with TRBJ2-2; possibly TRBD2 for D (5 bases). Looked up from germline, CDR1 is SGHVS and CDR2 is FNYEAQ. With 6 bases removed from V and 0 bases from J, the gap between germline ends came to 14 bases. This CDR3 is built from 16 residues. This CDR3 is CASSSLVRANTGELFF. CDR3 coding DNA: TGTGCCAGCAGTTCCCTGGTGAGGGCGAACACCGGGGAGCTGTTTTTT. Drawing the rest from reference TRBV7-6 and TRBJ2-2, the complete variable domain is GAGVSQSPRYKVTKRGQDVALRCDPISGHVSLYWYRQALGQGPEFLTYFNYEAQQDKSGLPNDRFSAERPEGSISTLTIQRTEQRDSAMYRCASSSLVRANTGELFFGEGSRLTVL.

J is TRBJ1-2 and V is TRBV11-2, with D tentatively TRBD1 (5 bases). The germline V gene has CDR1 SGHAT and CDR2 FQNNGV. Between the trimmed V and J ends, which lost 5 bases and 4 bases, there was a span of 8 bases. The CDR3 length is 12 residues. CDR3 region: CASSRDVYGYTF. The CDR3, as DNA: TGTGCCAGCAGCCGGGACGTCTATGGCTACACCTTC.

V is TRBV19 and J is TRBJ2-7; 12 nucleotides agree with TRBD2. Germline CDR1 and CDR2: LNHDA and SQIVND (reference sequence). The ends lost 5 bases at V and 7 bases at J; junction bases unmatched: 12. This CDR3 is 16 amino acids long. CDR3 DNA: TGTGCCAGTAGTCTAGGCGGGACTAGCGGGTTTCGGGAGCAGTACTTC. Its translation: CASSLGGTSGFREQYF.

V is TRBV28 and J is TRBJ1-4; D uncertain. The germline V gene has CDR1 MDHEN and CDR2 SYDVKM. The CDR3 extends over 14 amino acids. V was shortened by 7 bases and J by 0 bases, with 9 bases between the two germline ends. The CDR3 spells CASIGPATNEKLFF. The CDR3 bases are TGTGCCAGCATCGGCCCGGCAACTAATGAAAAACTGTTTTTT.

The chain combines TRBV4-1 with TRBJ1-1, with a weak D call TRBD1 (5 bases). The CDR3 is 17 residues long. Looked up from germline, CDR1 is MGHRA and CDR2 is YSYEKL. The V end lost 3 bases, the J end lost 1 base, and 18 bases lay between the germline ends. The CDR3 region has the DNA TGCGCCAGCAGCCAGACGAGGGGCCTCGGGGAGAACACTGAAGCTTTCTTT. This codes for CASSQTRGLGENTEAFF.

V usage is TRBV5-4 and J usage is TRBJ2-7; the match to TRBD1 covers 7 bases. From germline, CDR1 is SGHNT and CDR2 YYREEE (reference sequence). Unmatched junction bases numbered 14, after V lost 3 bases and J lost 8 bases. The CDR3 spans 15 residues. CDR3 sequence reads: CASSSGQPHYGKQYF. The CDR3 nucleotides are TGTGCCAGCAGCTCGGGACAGCCCCACTACGGGAAGCAGTACTTC.